This TCR beta chain appears in the sequencing data of a study of blood T cell repertoires in COVID-19. Study-wide context: The United States, Italy and Spain supplied acute and convalescent COVID-19 samples.

Germline V CDR1 and CDR2: SGHRS, YFSETQ. CDR3 size: 14 residues. The V end lost 4 bases, the J end lost 6 bases, and 13 bases lay between the germline ends. The assay was immunoSEQ multiplex PCR, and TCRdb's table has in-frame clones only and misses some. The table shows hundreds of thousands of clones, with over 75% occurring only once. Sequencing used PBMCs or T cells enriched from blood (not recorded which). This clonotype originated in a young man who had recovered from COVID-19. The chain links TRBV5-1 to TRBJ2-2; D gene ambiguous. CDR3 in amino acids: CASSRTTSPGELFF. The CDR3 coding sequence is TGCGCCAGCAGCCGAACGACTTCCCCCGGGGAGCTGTTTTTT.